These 29 T cell receptor beta chains came from one sample sequenced in a study of cytomegalovirus exposure and HLA in healthy donors (dated 2017 in TCRdb). To prepare the library, the immunoSEQ multiplex PCR assay was applied. For the multiplex PCR, a mixture combining 60 forward primers for TCR Vbeta segments and 13 reverse primers for TCR Jbeta segments was used. The table comes from immuneACCESS by way of TCRdb, which keeps in-frame sequences with V and J called. Part of the clones is missing from these tables; in studies checked, under half for an unresolved V gene and the rest for unknown reasons. The sample contains about 200,000 clones, 65% to 80% of them found a single time. Approximately 1.5% of the sample is in the top ten clones. Material: PBMCs. All receptors derive from a man aged 50 or older in good health and CMV-seronegative.

The CDR3 loop reads CASSLEDRYEQYF. In DNA form, the CDR3 reads TGTGCCAGCAGCTTGGAGGACAGATACGAGCAGTACTTC. J is TRBJ2-7 and V is TRBV5-5; D may be TRBD1 (6 bases). CDR3 length: 13 amino acids. CDR1 is SGHKS and CDR2 is YYEKEE in the germline V gene (reference sequence). Trimming removed 0 bases from V and 4 bases from J, with 8 bases in between.

This rearrangement joins TRBV6-6 to TRBJ2-5; 8 bases fit TRBD2. The length of the CDR3 is 16 residues. Germline V CDR1 and CDR2: MNHNY, SVGAGI (reference sequence). V dropped 6 bases and J dropped 2; count of bases not matched to a gene: 11. The CDR3 region has the DNA TGTGCCAGCAGATTCTCTAGCGGGCTATTACAAGAGACCCAGTACTTC. It translates to CASRFSSGLLQETQYF.

The chain couples TRBV6-5 to TRBJ1-2; D uncertain. This CDR3 has 15 residues. Germline CDR1 and CDR2: MNHEY and SVGAGI. V lost 5 bases, J lost 5 bases, and 18 bases lay in between. The CDR3 DNA is TGTGCCAGCAGTAGCCCTTTGGCAGGCTATTATGGCTACACCTTC. Its translation is CASSSPLAGYYGYTF.

This clone was picked up a small number of times. The V call is TRBV19, the J call TRBJ1-5, with TRBD1 as a possible D gene (5 bases). Looked up from germline, CDR1 is LNHDA and CDR2 is SQIVND (reference sequence). This CDR3 has 16 amino acids. V was cut by 7 bases and J by 0 bases, with 16 bases left in between. In DNA form, the CDR3 reads TGTGCCAGTACCCCCACTCGACAGTATAGCAATCAGCCCCAGCATTTT. This translates into CASTPTRQYSNQPQHF. Combining the CDR3 with reference TRBV19 and TRBJ1-5 gives the whole variable domain DGGITQSPKYLFRKEGQNVTLSCEQNLNHDAMYWYRQDPGQGLRLIYYSQIVNDFQKGDIAEGYSVSREKKESFPLTVTSAQKNPTAFYLCASTPTRQYSNQPQHFGDGTRLSIL.

CDR3 DNA: TGTGCCAGCAGCGCAGGATTGGGCAGAGACTACGAGCAGTACTTC. Translated: CASSAGLGRDYEQYF. The chain couples TRBV6-4 to TRBJ2-5; D remains unclear. The better agreement between TRBJ2-7 and the DNA end casts doubt on the J call. CDR1 is MRHNA and CDR2 is SNTAGT in the germline V gene. This CDR3 has 15 residues.

The V and J genes are TRBV2 and TRBJ2-5, with 7 bases lining up with TRBD1. The junction had 13 bases not matched to a gene; V was cut back by 4 bases and J by 5 bases. The germline V gene encodes CDR1 SNHLY and CDR2 FYNNEI. The CDR3 covers 16 residues. CDR3 residues: CASSATEMRGRETQYF. CDR3 bases: TGTGCCAGCAGTGCTACTGAGATGAGGGGGCGGGAGACCCAGTACTTC.

The V and J genes are TRBV12-1 and TRBJ1-5. TRBV12-1 is given as a pseudogene. The CDR3 loop spans 17 amino acids. CDR3 residues: CASSFAPGCYSNQPQHF. DNA for the CDR3: TGTGCCAGCAGCTTTGCGCCCGGGTGCTATAGCAATCAGCCCCAGCATTTT.

The rearrangement uses TRBV28 and TRBJ2-7; 7 bases match TRBD1. The CDR3 runs to 15 residues. The V segment lost 5 bases and the J segment 0 bases; nucleotides outside the gene matches: 7. Per germline, CDR1 MDHEN and CDR2 SYDVKM. The CDR3 sequence: CASSLYRDSSYEQYF. In nucleotides, the CDR3 is TGTGCCAGCAGTCTCTACAGGGACAGCTCCTACGAGCAGTACTTC.

CDR3 loop: CATSRDVSPYNEQFF. The CDR3 coding sequence is TGTGCCACCAGCAGAGACGTGTCCCCCTACAATGAGCAGTTCTTC. The chain combines TRBV15 with TRBJ2-1, with no clear D. The CDR3 consists of 15 residues. The germline CDR1 and CDR2 sequences are LNHNV and YYDKDF (reference sequence). Trimming took 0 bases from V and 2 from J, leaving 8 bases between them.

The J gene is TRBJ2-1, the V gene TRBV6-6; 7 bases are shared with TRBD2. V dropped 7 bases and J dropped 3; count of bases not matched to a gene: 9. The CDR3 runs to 15 residues. CDR1 is MNHNY and CDR2 is SVGAGI in the germline V gene (reference sequence). The CDR3 coding sequence is TGTGCCAGCATCGGGGGGACCCGTGTCTACAATGAGCAGTTCTTC. This encodes CASIGGTRVYNEQFF.

The rearrangement joins TRBV11-3 to TRBJ2-7; 7 nucleotides line up with TRBD1. Germline V gene sequence: CDR1 SGHNT, CDR2 YENEEA. The V and J ends lost 5 bases and 6 bases, in that order; junction bases with no gene match: 4. This CDR3 region has 12 residues. CDR3 region: CASSQQGTEQYF. CDR3 DNA: TGTGCCAGCAGCCAACAGGGGACCGAGCAGTACTTC.

V is TRBV28 and J is TRBJ2-7, with 7 bases matching TRBD2. Germline CDR1 reads MDHEN; CDR2 reads SYDVKM. This CDR3 region has 15 residues. The trim removed 4 bases at V and 0 bases at J, leaving 6 bases unmatched. The CDR3 nucleotides are TGTGCCAGCAGTTCCACTGGACTAGTCTCCTACGAGCAGTACTTC. Its translation: CASSSTGLVSYEQYF. The variable domain in full, completed from reference TRBV28 and TRBJ2-7, reads DVKVTQSSRYLVKRTGEKVFLECVQDMDHENMFWYRQDPGLGLRLIYFSYDVKMKEKGDIPEGYSVSREKKERFSLILESASTNQTSMYLCASSSTGLVSYEQYFGPGTRLTVT.

This clone was observed once. The V call is TRBV18, the J call TRBJ2-7; 9 positions match TRBD1. CDR1 KGHSH and CDR2 LQKENI come from the germline V gene. CDR3 length: 17 residues. J gave up 6 bases and V 1 base, and 13 bases lay outside the gene matches. The CDR3 protein is CASSPLRGTGITSEQYF. CDR3 DNA sequence: TGTGCCAGCTCACCACTGCGTGGGACAGGGATAACGAGCGAGCAGTACTTC.

This clone was observed a few times. This chain connects TRBV11-2 to TRBJ1-4; D remains ambiguous. The germline gives CDR1 SGHAT, CDR2 FQNNGV. With 7 bases removed from V and 3 bases from J, the gap between germline ends came to 15 bases. The CDR3 is made up of 15 amino acids. The CDR3 is CASTSSPVPNEKLFF. CDR3 nucleotides: TGTGCCAGCACCTCATCACCGGTCCCTAATGAAAAACTGTTTTTT.

This clone was found a few times. The rearrangement links TRBV7-9 to TRBJ1-5; no clear D gene. V dropped 6 bases and J dropped 5 bases, with 17 bases sitting between them. Germline assignment: CDR1 SEHNR and CDR2 FQNEAQ (reference sequence). The CDR3 is 15 residues long. The CDR3 DNA reads as TGTGCCAGCAGTCCGGGGTTGGTGGGAGATCAGCCCCAGCATTTT. The encoded protein is CASSPGLVGDQPQHF.

CDR3 in amino acids: CATKGLAAHNEQFF. The DNA of the CDR3 is TGTGCCACCAAAGGACTAGCGGCCCACAATGAGCAGTTCTTC. The gene calls are TRBV27 and TRBJ2-1; 10 nucleotides line up with TRBD2. CDR1 and CDR2 (germline): MNHEY, SMNVEV (reference sequence). The CDR3 loop spans 14 amino acids. With V trimmed by 10 bases and J by 5 bases, 8 bases remained unmatched.

The chain links TRBV27 to TRBJ2-1; 8 positions agree with TRBD2. CDR3 length: 17 amino acids. Germline lookup yields CDR1 MNHEY and CDR2 SMNVEV (reference sequence). V shed 1 base and J 6 bases; nucleotides not matched to a gene: 11. This chain's CDR3 is CASSLFGGRPNSNEQFF. The CDR3 bases are TGTGCCAGCAGTTTATTTGGCGGGAGGCCCAATTCCAATGAGCAGTTCTTC.

V gene TRBV6-1 combines with J gene TRBJ2-5; TRBD2 aligns across 12 bases. The CDR3 is made up of 15 amino acids. The V segment lost 6 bases and the J segment 5 bases; nucleotides outside the gene matches: 7. Germline V gene lookup returns CDR1 MNHNS and CDR2 SASEGT. CDR3 sequence: CASSRLAGGPETQYF. CDR3 bases: TGTGCCAGCAGCCGCCTAGCGGGAGGGCCGGAGACCCAGTACTTC.

V and J are TRBV5-4 and TRBJ2-3; TRBD2 matches at 10 bases. CDR3 length: 15 amino acids. The germline CDR1 and CDR2 sequences are SGHNT and YYREEE (reference sequence). Germline trimming cut 4 bases from V and 6 bases from J; bases unmatched to any gene: 8. CDR3 nucleotide sequence: TGTGCCAGCAGCCCCACAGCGGGAGGGCGGGATACGCAGTATTTT. Amino acids: CASSPTAGGRDTQYF.

The chain employs TRBV9 and TRBJ2-3, with D maybe TRBD2 (7 bases). Germline CDR1 reads SGDLS; CDR2 reads YYNGEE. V shed 4 bases and J shed 4 bases, with 19 bases lying between them. The CDR3 extends over 16 amino acids. CDR3 amino acids: CASSPPTGGKADTQYF. The CDR3 DNA reads TGTGCCAGCAGCCCGCCGACGGGGGGCAAGGCAGATACGCAGTATTTT.

V is TRBV19 and J is TRBJ2-7, with 7 bases fitting TRBD2. The CDR3 totals 14 residues. V lost 10 bases to trimming and J lost 3 bases; unmatched junction nucleotides: 12. CDR1 and CDR2 from the germline V gene are LNHDA and SQIVND (reference sequence). CDR3: CATSSPGLNYEQYF. The CDR3 nucleotides are TGTGCCACCTCATCCCCGGGACTAAACTACGAGCAGTACTTC.

Only a few counts were recorded for this clone. The chain recombines TRBV15 with TRBJ2-1, with TRBD1 matching over 9 bases. Germline loops: CDR1 LNHNV, CDR2 YYDKDF (reference sequence). With 0 bases clipped from V and 6 bases from J, the junction kept 3 bases outside the gene matches. The CDR3 consists of 15 residues. For the CDR3, the DNA is TGTGCCACCAGCAGAGAGGGACAGGGTACCAATGAGCAGTTCTTC. This sequence encodes CATSREGQGTNEQFF.

V gene TRBV1 combines with J gene TRBJ2-3; the table gives TRBD2 as D, unverified against the DNA. TRBV1 is marked as a pseudogene. There are 15 residues in the CDR3. The CDR3 region is CTSRRYYTSASAQYF. The DNA for the CDR3 is TGCACCAGCAGACGATACTATACCTCCGCATCGGCGCAGTATTTT.

This rearrangement joins TRBV4-1 to TRBJ2-3; 8 nucleotides agree with TRBD2. Looked up from germline, CDR1 is MGHRA and CDR2 is YSYEKL. V lost 2 bases, J lost 2 bases, and 6 bases stayed unmatched. CDR3 length: 16 amino acids. CDR3 region: CASSQLIAGFTDTQYF. As DNA, the CDR3 is TGCGCCAGCAGCCAATTAATAGCGGGGTTCACAGATACGCAGTATTTT.

The chain links TRBV9 to TRBJ1-2, with D possibly matching TRBD1 (5 bases). The CDR3 sequence is 13 residues long. Germline assignment: CDR1 SGDLS and CDR2 YYNGEE. V lost 0 bases and J 7 bases, leaving 10 bases between the germline ends. CDR3 in DNA: TGTGCCAGCAGCGTAGAGGTAGGGGCTGGCTACACCTTC. This gives the protein CASSVEVGAGYTF. The whole variable domain, remainder taken from reference TRBV9 and TRBJ1-2, is DSGVTQTPKHLITATGQRVTLRCSPRSGDLSVYWYQQSLDQGLQFLIQYYNGEERAKGNILERFSAQQFPDLHSELNLSSLELGDSALYFCASSVEVGAGYTFGSGTRLTVV.

This clone turned up a few times. The chain combines TRBV28 with TRBJ2-1, with 7 bases identical to TRBD2. There are 16 residues in the CDR3. Germline CDR1 and CDR2: MDHEN and SYDVKM. V gave up 7 bases and J gave up 3 bases; unmatched junction bases: 12. The CDR3 loop reads CASTERGLLLYNEQFF. The CDR3 DNA reads as TGTGCCAGCACCGAGCGGGGACTCCTCCTCTACAATGAGCAGTTCTTC.

The chain has TRBV5-1 and TRBJ1-5; 7 nucleotides align to TRBD1. The V and J ends lost 1 base and 3 bases, in that order; junction bases with no gene match: 4. CDR1 is SGHRS and CDR2 is YFSETQ in the germline V gene. The CDR3 extends over 15 amino acids. CDR3: CASSLTGEVNQPQHF. The CDR3 coding sequence is TGCGCCAGCAGCTTGACAGGGGAGGTCAATCAGCCCCAGCATTTT.

The genes are TRBV7-3 and TRBJ2-5, with TRBD1 matching over 7 bases. The CDR3 spans 15 residues. The J segment lost 5 bases and the V segment lost 5 bases, leaving 11 bases of the junction unmatched. Germline V gene sequence: CDR1 SGHTA, CDR2 FQGTGA. The CDR3 spells CASSPGQASLETQYF. In nucleotides, the CDR3 is TGTGCCAGCAGCCCAGGACAGGCGAGCCTGGAGACCCAGTACTTC. The entire variable domain, with the rest obtained from reference TRBV7-3 and TRBJ2-5, is as follows: GAGVSQTPSNKVTEKGKYVELRCDPISGHTALYWYRQSLGQGPEFLIYFQGTGAADDSGLPNDRFFAVRPEGSVSTLKIQRTERGDSAVYLCASSPGQASLETQYFGPGTRLLVL.

The chain joins TRBV28 to TRBJ1-2; a possible D gene is TRBD1 (6 bases). Trimming took 1 base from V and 6 from J, leaving 18 bases between them. Per the germline V gene, CDR1 is MDHEN and CDR2 is SYDVKM. CDR3 length: 16 amino acids. The CDR3 sequence: CASSLFQGTRGDGYTF. In DNA form, the CDR3 reads TGTGCCAGCAGTTTATTTCAGGGGACTAGGGGGGATGGCTACACCTTC.